This T cell receptor (beta chain) came from a study of blood T cell repertoires in COVID-19. Across the study: T cells, B-cell-depleted T cells, or PBMCs supplied cDNA or gDNA.

Authors' processing steps: Reference gene primer amplification in the assay estimated nucleated cell counts. The method was immunoSEQ multiplex PCR; TCRdb's version includes in-frame clones alone and lacks a portion of them. V and J calls and clone size are copied from that table; D and trimming were computed from the DNA. The data show 300,000 to 350,000 clones, with around 89% seen just once and 1.5% to 2% held by the top ten. The CDR3 has 13 amino acids. CDR1 and CDR2 from the germline V gene are SGHNT and YENEEA. Trimming left V 3 bases short and J 4 bases short, with 9 bases between. The V gene is TRBV11-3, the J gene TRBJ1-2; D remains unclear. Sequences were obtained from peripheral blood. This receptor was taken from a woman aged 25 to 39 with COVID-19, enrolled during active disease. The CDR3 loop reads CASSFAGFYGYTF. CDR3 nucleotides: TGTGCCAGCAGCTTTGCGGGCTTCTATGGCTACACCTTC.